One sample yielded the 15 T cell receptor beta chains listed below, sequenced in a study of molecular identifiers for immune sequencing clone quantification. TCRdb analysed the PCR reads with MiXCR anew, one entry per CDR3 protein. The profile shows hundreds of thousands of distinct CDR3 sequences, approximately 24% of them singletons. The sequenced material came from naive CD8+ T cells from blood, with Jurkat cell RNA spiked in. Subset noted: FACS-sorted CD8+CD4-CCR7+CD45RA+ naive T cells. The receptors were gathered from a human donor in good health. Some libraries in this study had Jurkat cell RNA spiked in.

The V and J genes are TRBV23-1 and TRBJ1-5; unclear D gene. TRBV23-1 is an ORF, and what it does is uncertain. Trimming pared 11 bases from V and 2 bases from J, leaving 22 bases between. The CDR3 is 16 residues long. CDR3 bases: TGCGCCCGCTACTCTACGAACAGTGGATGCAATCAGCCCCAGCATTTT. This gives the protein CARYSTNSGCNQPQHF.

This clonotype was seen more than once but under ten times. The V and J genes are TRBV20-1 and TRBJ2-7; perhaps TRBD1 as D (6 bases). The CDR3 covers 12 residues. CDR1 and CDR2 from the germline V gene are DFQATT and SNEGSKA (reference sequence). V was trimmed by 5 bases and J by 0 bases, leaving 8 bases between them. DNA of the CDR3: TGCAGTGCTCTACAGGGCTCCTACGAGCAGTACTTC. It yields the protein CSALQGSYEQYF.

This sequence joins TRBV4-1 and TRBJ2-7; D tentatively reads TRBD1 or TRBD2 (5 bases each). Germline loops: CDR1 MGHRA, CDR2 YSYEKL. This CDR3 contains 15 residues. The V end was cut by 1 base, the J end by 2 bases, with 12 bases between. This chain's CDR3 is CASSQADWGPYEQYF. The CDR3 DNA sequence: TGCGCCAGCAGCCAAGCCGATTGGGGACCCTACGAGCAGTACTTC.

Many counts were recorded for this clonotype. J is TRBJ2-5 and V is TRBV6-5, with unresolved D. Per germline, CDR1 MNHEY and CDR2 SVGAGI. The CDR3 has 12 residues. Trimming shortened V by 6 bases and J by 5 bases, and 10 bases separated the two germline ends. The CDR3 is CASSSRMETQYF. CDR3 sequence (DNA): TGTGCCAGCAGCTCACGAATGGAGACCCAGTACTTC.

This clonotype was counted ten times or more. The chain is built from TRBV19 and TRBJ1-3; D call uncertain. CDR3 length: 15 residues. Germline loops: CDR1 LNHDA, CDR2 SQIVND (reference sequence). The ends were cut back, 3 bases at V and 4 bases at J, with 13 bases in the middle. CDR3 sequence: CASSIPQPSGNTIYF. Here the CDR3 DNA reads TGTGCCAGTAGTATTCCCCAACCGTCCGGAAACACCATATATTTT.

About this clonotype itself: One end of the junction varies from germline; a read error may be responsible. The rearrangement links TRBV27 to TRBJ2-7; D remains ambiguous. The CDR3 consists of 17 residues. Germline CDR1 reads MNHEY; CDR2 reads SMNVEV (reference sequence). CDR3 coding DNA: TGTGCCAGCAGTTTATCCCCCCCAGCCCGCGCCTCCTACGCGCAGTACTTC. Translating it yields CASSLSPPARASYAQYF.

This clonotype has more than one count but fewer than ten. This rearrangement joins TRBV9 to TRBJ2-3; no reliable D call. CDR1 and CDR2 (germline): SGDLS, YYNGEE. CDR3 length equals 14 residues. The germline V and J ends were trimmed by 0 bases and 2 bases, with 7 bases remaining between them. Here the CDR3 DNA reads TGTGCCAGCAGCGTAGTTTTAGCCACAGATACGCAGTATTTT. Translating gives CASSVVLATDTQYF.

The sample holds many counts of this clonotype. This sequence joins TRBV12-3 or TRBV12-4 and TRBJ1-1, with 9 bases fitting TRBD1. Losses at the gene ends were 5 bases for V and 1 base for J; bases not matched to a gene: 2. This CDR3 region has 14 residues. CDR3: CASSQGQGNTEAFF. The CDR3 nucleotides are TGTGCCAGCAGTCAGGGACAGGGGAACACTGAAGCTTTCTTT.

This clonotype showed up many times. The CDR3 protein is CASSLLKRDSLDTQYF. DNA for the CDR3: TGTGCCAGCAGTTTACTGAAGCGGGACTCTTTAGATACGCAGTATTTT. The chain carries TRBV28 and TRBJ2-3; TRBD2 matches at 7 bases. V was clipped by 2 bases and J by 5 bases; unmatched bases: 10. Germline V gene sequence: CDR1 MDHEN, CDR2 SYDVKM. The length of the CDR3 is 16 residues.

This clonotype appeared once. No conserved phenylalanine or tryptophan is present at the end of the CDR3, so a read error is the likely explanation. The chain couples TRBV5-8 to TRBJ1-1; TRBD1 is a possible D gene (6 bases). The CDR3 is 14 amino acids. Trimming cost V 0 bases and J 1 base, with 7 bases left between them. From germline, CDR1 is SGHTS and CDR2 YDEGEE. The CDR3, as DNA: TGTGCCAGCAGCTTGGAACAGGGGAACACTGAAGCTTTCCTT. As protein: CASSLEQGNTEAFL.

The V call is TRBV30, the J call TRBJ2-7; D is possibly TRBD1 or TRBD2 (5 bases each). V lost 4 bases and J 3 bases, leaving 13 bases between the germline ends. Germline CDR1 GTSNPN, CDR2 SVGIG (reference sequence). The CDR3 consists of 13 residues. The CDR3 DNA reads TGTGCCTGGACGCGCGTGGGGGTCTACGAGCAGTACTTC. This sequence encodes CAWTRVGVYEQYF.

This clonotype has a count of ten or more. This sequence joins TRBV28 and TRBJ1-1; 7 bases map to TRBD1. J gave up 3 bases and V 2 bases, and 6 bases lay outside the gene matches. The germline gives CDR1 MDHEN, CDR2 SYDVKM. The CDR3 contains 15 residues. The CDR3 sequence: CASSLNPDRDTEAFF. The CDR3 DNA is TGTGCCAGCAGTTTAAACCCCGACAGGGACACTGAAGCTTTCTTT. Full variable domain (outside the CDR3, taken from reference TRBV28 and TRBJ1-1): DVKVTQSSRYLVKRTGEKVFLECVQDMDHENMFWYRQDPGLGLRLIYFSYDVKMKEKGDIPEGYSVSREKKERFSLILESASTNQTSMYLCASSLNPDRDTEAFFGQGTRLTVV.

This clonotype was seen more than once but under ten times. CDR3 residues: CASSPTGEPLHF. The CDR3 region has the DNA TGTGCCAGCAGTCCTACAGGGGAACCTCTCCACTTT. This sequence joins TRBV27 and TRBJ1-6, with 7 bases aligning to TRBD1. V dropped 5 bases and J dropped 16; count of bases not matched to a gene: 8. The CDR3 sequence is 12 residues long. The germline gives CDR1 MNHEY, CDR2 SMNVEV (reference sequence).

The V call is TRBV11-2, the J call TRBJ1-1; D gene ambiguous. V was clipped by 5 bases and J by 1 base, with 14 bases between them. This CDR3 region has 15 residues. Germline CDR1 is SGHAT and CDR2 is FQNNGV. CDR3 sequence (DNA): TGTGCCAGCAGCCGGCGGACGGTCGGGAACACTGAAGCTTTCTTT. Amino acid sequence: CASSRRTVGNTEAFF.

With respect to this clonotype: The germline gene is not matched at one end of the junction; a read error may be the cause. The V and J genes are TRBV30 and TRBJ2-7; TRBD1 or TRBD2 may be the D gene (5 bases each). Germline CDR1 reads GTSNPN; CDR2 reads SVGIG (reference sequence). This CDR3 has 12 amino acids. In DNA form, the CDR3 reads TGCTCCTACCGGGACGGGTCCTACGCGCAGTCCTTC. This translates into CSYRDGSYAQSF.